This entry lists 7 T cell receptor beta chains sequenced from one sample in a study of TET2 disruption in CD19-targeted CAR T cells. Their recognized antigens are unknown. Stated treatment: autologous CTL019 cells: CD19 CAR with 4-1BB and CD3 zeta domains. The method was immunoSEQ multiplex PCR; TCRdb's version includes in-frame clones alone and lacks a portion of them. The listing records 20,000 to 30,000 clones. The starting material was CD8- CAR+ T cells sorted from cultured blood T cells, obtained for CD19 CAR T cell therapy. Subset of the sample: CD8-negative CAR-positive T cells from the infusion product. The receptors here all came from a man in his 70s with chronic lymphocytic leukemia.

Comments on this clone: The CDR3 end is not reached by the read, which stops 3 residues before it; the germline J gene fills it in. The chain uses TRBV20-1 and TRBJ2-1, with a tentative D call TRBD1 (5 bases). The germline V and J ends were trimmed by 5 bases and 9 bases, with 23 bases remaining between them. The CDR3 has 15 amino acids. The germline V gene has CDR1 DFQATT and CDR2 SNEGSKA (reference sequence). The CDR3 spells CSAETRQTFNSEQFF. The sequenced part of the CDR3 DNA is TGCAGTGCTGAAACTCGACAGACCTTTAATAGTGAG.

About this clone: The read terminates 3 residues ahead of where the CDR3 ends, so the germline J gene completes it. V usage is TRBV6-1 and J usage is TRBJ1-1; tentative D call: TRBD1 (5 bases). The germline CDR1 and CDR2 sequences are MNHNS and SASEGT. This CDR3 has 15 residues. V gave up 1 base and J gave up 2 bases, with 11 bases separating them. CDR3 amino acids: CASSEGQSQNTEAFF. CDR3 bases read: TGTGCCAGCAGTGAAGGACAGTCACAAAACACTGAA.

For this clone: Coverage ceases 3 residues before the CDR3 finishes, and the germline J gene fills in the end. The rearrangement uses TRBV6-1 and TRBJ1-2; 7 nucleotides agree with TRBD1. CDR1 MNHNS and CDR2 SASEGT come from the germline V gene. The CDR3 spans 14 residues. The CDR3 protein is CASSGGTAPQGYTF. The sequenced part of the CDR3 DNA is TGTGCCAGCAGTGGGGGGACAGCTCCACAAGGC.

About this clone itself: Sequencing ends 3 residues short of the CDR3 end; the germline J gene provides the rest. The chain recombines TRBV5-1 with TRBJ2-7; D remains unclear. The CDR3 is 16 amino acids. Germline V gives CDR1 SGHRS, CDR2 YFSETQ. Trimming removed 0 bases at V and 2 bases at J, with 15 bases between. The CDR3 sequence: CASSLEGRSQPYEQYF. The part of the CDR3 DNA that was read is TGCGCCAGCAGCTTGGAGGGCAGATCTCAACCCTACGAG. The full variable domain, rest sourced from reference TRBV5-1 and TRBJ2-7, is KAGVTQTPRYLIKTRGQQVTLSCSPISGHRSVSWYQQTPGQGLQFLFEYFSETQRNKGNFPGRFSGRQFSNSRSEMNVSTLELGDSALYLCASSLEGRSQPYEQYFGPGTRLTVT.

As concerns this clone: Coverage ceases 3 residues before the CDR3 finishes, and the germline J gene fills in the end. The V call is TRBV5-1, the J call TRBJ1-4; 7 positions agree with TRBD1. Trimming at V came to 4 bases and at J to 4 bases, leaving 4 bases not matched to a gene. Germline lookup yields CDR1 SGHRS and CDR2 YFSETQ. This CDR3 has 14 amino acids. CDR3 bases read: TGCGCCAGCAGCCCAGGACAGGTTAATGAAAAA. It is translated as CASSPGQVNEK. In full, the CDR3 reads CASSPGQVNEKLFF.

In the case of this clone: The sequenced fragment ends 3 residues before the CDR3 boundary, so the rest is inferred from the germline J gene. The chain joins TRBV7-3 to TRBJ1-2, with no clear D. Germline CDR1 and CDR2: SGHTA and FQGTGA. This CDR3 is built from 14 residues. CDR3 DNA (partial): TGTGCCAGCAGCCCAGGACTAGCTACAGATACC. This gives the protein CASSPGLATDT. The CDR3 reads in full as CASSPGLATDTYTF.

As regards this clone: Read coverage stops 3 residues before the CDR3 terminus; the germline J gene supplies the remainder. The chain recombines TRBV10-1 with TRBJ2-1, with TRBD2 matching 12 bases. The CDR3 spans 15 residues. The V and J ends lost 2 bases and 7 bases, in that order; junction bases with no gene match: 3. CDR1 and CDR2 from the germline V gene are WNHNN and SYGVQD (reference sequence). Partial CDR3 DNA: TGCGCCAGCAGTGAGCTAGCGGGGGGGCAGAATGAG. Protein product: CASSELAGGQNE. The whole CDR3 sequence reads CASSELAGGQNEQFF.